The entry below gives a single TCR beta chain sequence along with its context. No antigen is known for it. This sample stems from a study of T cell clonotyping in hematopoietic cell transplantation. The study, taken as a whole, reports: Cells were unsorted, so CD4 and CD8 contributions were not separated. At the given depth, recipient repertoires were over 97% de novo clonotypes.

Sequencing used immunoSEQ multiplex PCR; TCRdb keeps in-frame clones, though not all of them. Seen here are some 11,000 clones, approximately 49% observed once, and the top ten hold roughly 8.5%. The germline V gene encodes CDR1 MNHEY and CDR2 SVGAGI. The ends lost 6 bases at V and 8 bases at J; junction bases unmatched: 12. The CDR3 sequence is 15 residues long. Sequencing used PBMCs, obtained 30 days after allogeneic stem cell transplant. The chain recombines TRBV6-5 with TRBJ2-2, with 7 bases matching TRBD1. This TCR came from a male patient between 45 and 59 years old who had an allogeneic stem cell transplant from an unrelated donor, so the T cells may come from the graft donor. Some clones in this sample may be carry-over from other donors' samples. The CDR3 DNA reads as TGTGCCAGCAGCCTGGGACAGCCTCTTGGGGGGGAGCTGTTTTTT. Translated: CASSLGQPLGGELFF.